This passage covers 31 T cell receptor beta chains from one sample sequenced in a study of blood T cell repertoires in COVID-19. Sequenced by immunoSEQ multiplex PCR; TCRdb stores in-frame clones only, minus some. The sample comprises just over 650,000 clones, 80% to 90% of which are singletons, and 0.2% to 0.3% rests with the top ten. Specimen: peripheral blood. These receptors came from a woman aged 18 to 35 with acute or convalescent COVID-19.

The chain combines TRBV18 with TRBJ1-4; tentatively, D is TRBD1 (6 bases). Germline values: CDR1 KGHSH, CDR2 LQKENI. Trimming removed 4 bases from V and 6 bases from J, with 12 bases in between. The CDR3 has 14 residues. This CDR3 is CASSLNKGDEKLFF. CDR3 DNA sequence: TGTGCCAGCTCACTCAATAAGGGGGATGAAAAACTGTTTTTT.

V usage is TRBV18 and J usage is TRBJ1-1, with 10 nucleotides matching TRBD1. The CDR3 consists of 17 residues. CDR1 and CDR2 from the germline V gene are KGHSH and LQKENI. The junction had 11 bases not matched to a gene; V was cut back by 6 bases and J by 1 base. The CDR3 region has the DNA TGTGCCAGCTCCCCTAGACAGGGGGCGCGACAGAACACTGAAGCTTTCTTT. It codes for CASSPRQGARQNTEAFF.

The chain carries TRBV30 and TRBJ1-2; 7 positions match TRBD1. Germline-derived CDR1 and CDR2 are GTSNPN and SVGIG (reference sequence). This CDR3 has 15 amino acids. With V trimmed by 0 bases and J by 8 bases, 12 bases remained unmatched. CDR3 amino acids: CAWSVRTGEYFGYTF. CDR3 nucleotide sequence: TGTGCCTGGAGTGTACGAACAGGGGAGTATTTCGGCTACACCTTC.

The V gene is TRBV6-2 or TRBV6-3, the J gene TRBJ1-2; D is ambiguous. The V gene's germline CDR1 is MNHEY and CDR2 SVGEGT. This CDR3 region has 13 residues. V was cut by 3 bases and J by 4 bases, with 9 bases left in between. This CDR3 is CASSYIRGYGYTF. The CDR3 bases are TGTGCCAGCAGTTATATTCGAGGCTATGGCTACACCTTC.

J is TRBJ1-1 and V is TRBV6-2 or TRBV6-3; possibly TRBD1 for D (6 bases). Germline-derived CDR1 and CDR2 are MNHEY and SVGEGT. CDR3 size: 14 residues. Trimming removed 2 bases at V and 7 bases at J, with 14 bases between. The CDR3 sequence is CASSYREEGGEAFF. The CDR3 region has the DNA TGTGCCAGCAGTTACCGGGAGGAGGGGGGTGAAGCTTTCTTT.

The chain carries TRBV12-3 or TRBV12-4 and TRBJ2-7; D might be TRBD2 (5 bases). The CDR3 runs to 12 residues. Trimming stripped 6 bases from V and 5 bases from J, with 11 bases between. As DNA, the CDR3 is TGTGCCAGCAGCTTGCGAGGGAACGAGCAGTACTTC. It is translated as CASSLRGNEQYF.

The V gene is TRBV15, the J gene TRBJ2-3, with 10 nucleotides matching TRBD2. This CDR3 is 14 amino acids long. Trimming took 4 bases from V and 5 from J; bases not matched to a gene: 3. Germline CDR1 reads LNHNV; CDR2 reads YYDKDF (reference sequence). DNA of the CDR3: TGTGCCACCAGCATTCTAGCGGGGGAAGATACGCAGTATTTT. This encodes CATSILAGEDTQYF.

The rearrangement uses TRBV5-1 and TRBJ2-1, with 7 nucleotides matching TRBD2. CDR1 SGHRS and CDR2 YFSETQ come from the germline V gene. The V gene end was trimmed by 1 base and the J gene end by 1 base; junction bases not matched to a gene: 2. This CDR3 is built from 15 residues. The CDR3 DNA reads TGCGCCAGCAGCTTGAGCGGGGAGTCCTACAATGAGCAGTTCTTC. It encodes CASSLSGESYNEQFF.

V and J are TRBV10-3 and TRBJ2-4; D is possibly TRBD2 (7 bases). Germline V lookup: CDR1 ENHRY, CDR2 SYGVKD. V was pared by 2 bases and J by 0 bases, with 14 bases between. This CDR3 has 17 residues. As DNA, the CDR3 is TGTGCCATCAGTGAGGAGGGAGGGGGTCTAGCCAAAAACATTCAGTACTTC. It encodes CAISEEGGGLAKNIQYF.

This chain uses TRBV6-5 with TRBJ1-1; 7 bases fit TRBD1. Trimming cost V 5 bases and J 1 base; bases outside gene matches: 7. This CDR3 region has 15 residues. In germline, CDR1 is MNHEY, CDR2 SVGAGI. The CDR3 region has the DNA TGTGCCAGCAGTCCGAGACAGGGACCGAACACTGAAGCTTTCTTT. This sequence encodes CASSPRQGPNTEAFF.

CDR3 amino acids: CASSPTSVLDEKLFF. The DNA for the CDR3 is TGTGCCAGCAGCCCGACTTCGGTCCTAGATGAAAAACTGTTTTTT. V usage is TRBV3-1 (or the pseudogene TRBV3-2) and J usage is TRBJ1-4; D not certain. Germline V gene sequence: CDR1 LGHDT, CDR2 YNNKEL (reference sequence). Trimming removed 4 bases at V and 6 bases at J, with 15 bases between. There are 15 residues in the CDR3.

The chain employs TRBV4-2 and TRBJ2-1; TRBD2 is a possible D gene (6 bases). V lost 4 bases and J lost 8, with 21 bases in between. In germline, CDR1 is LGHNA, CDR2 YNFKEQ. This CDR3 region has 16 residues. The CDR3 loop reads CASSLEWGGEADEQFF. The CDR3 DNA follows: TGTGCCAGCAGCCTCGAGTGGGGCGGGGAGGCCGATGAGCAGTTCTTC.

The chain links TRBV2 to TRBJ1-2; D gene ambiguous. V was pared by 0 bases and J by 6 bases, with 2 bases between. The CDR3 sequence is 11 residues long. Germline loops: CDR1 SNHLY, CDR2 FYNNEI. The CDR3 coding sequence is TGTGCCAGCAGTGAAGCCGATGGCTACACCTTC. It translates to CASSEADGYTF.

The table lists this clone with a few counts. Additional DNA sequences in this sample encode the identical CDR3. The DNA for the CDR3 is TGTGCCAGCAGTTACTCACCCGGTAACTATGGCTACACCTTC. This sequence encodes CASSYSPGNYGYTF. The V call is TRBV6-5, the J call TRBJ1-2, with no clear D. The CDR3 spans 14 residues. CDR1 is MNHEY, CDR2 SVGAGI, per germline. V lost 0 bases to trimming and J lost 1 base, with 6 bases between them.

This clone turned up a few times. The chain recombines TRBV7-2 with TRBJ2-1, with a weak D call TRBD2 (5 bases). Germline CDR1 and CDR2: SGHTA and FQGNSA. CDR3 size: 14 residues. V lost 8 bases and J lost 0, with 11 bases in between. The CDR3 nucleotides read TGTGCCAGCGACCGGGGTGGCTCCTACAATGAGCAGTTCTTC. This encodes CASDRGGSYNEQFF.

The genes are TRBV27 and TRBJ1-1; no clear D. From germline, CDR1 is MNHEY and CDR2 SMNVEV (reference sequence). Trimming took off 3 bases at V and 1 base at J, with 18 bases between the two ends. The CDR3 contains 17 residues. The CDR3 protein is CASSFGVGISGNTEAFF. The DNA of the CDR3 is TGTGCCAGCAGTTTCGGGGTAGGGATCTCTGGGAACACTGAAGCTTTCTTT.

This chain connects TRBV9 to TRBJ1-6; D may be TRBD1 (6 bases). The V and J ends lost 4 bases and 6 bases respectively, with 8 bases between them. Germline V gene sequence: CDR1 SGDLS, CDR2 YYNGEE. The CDR3 sequence is 13 residues long. The CDR3: CASSRQANSPLHF. The CDR3 DNA is TGTGCCAGCAGCCGACAGGCTAATTCACCCCTCCACTTT.

This chain joins TRBV29-1 and TRBJ1-2; TRBD1 aligns across 9 bases. The CDR3 is 17 amino acids. With V trimmed by 0 bases and J by 7 bases, 15 bases remained unmatched. Per germline, CDR1 SQVTM and CDR2 ANQGSEA. CDR3 region: CSVEEAGQGWLAVGYTF. In DNA form, the CDR3 reads TGCAGCGTTGAAGAGGCGGGACAGGGTTGGCTAGCGGTTGGCTACACCTTC.

This chain connects TRBV10-3 to TRBJ1-2, with 7 bases that match TRBD1. V trimming: 8 bases; J trimming: 2 bases; junction bases outside the gene matches: 11. CDR1 is ENHRY, CDR2 SYGVKD, per germline. This CDR3 has 15 residues. CDR3 sequence reads: CAILENRGENYGYTF. The CDR3 coding sequence is TGTGCCATCCTTGAAAACAGGGGTGAGAACTATGGCTACACCTTC.

The V and J genes are TRBV27 and TRBJ2-3, with TRBD1 as a possible D gene (5 bases). The CDR3 contains 14 residues. Trimming left V 6 bases short and J 8 bases short, with 18 bases between. From germline, CDR1 is MNHEY and CDR2 SMNVEV (reference sequence). This CDR3 is CASRPGPGFGTQYF. The CDR3 DNA reads as TGTGCCAGCAGGCCAGGGCCTGGATTCGGTACGCAGTATTTT.

The V and J genes are TRBV10-3 and TRBJ1-3; D is perhaps TRBD1 (6 bases). The V end lost 2 bases, the J end lost 5 bases, and 13 bases lay between the germline ends. CDR3 length: 15 residues. Per the germline V gene, CDR1 is ENHRY and CDR2 is SYGVKD. This chain's CDR3 is CAISEPRTDRNTIYF. DNA of the CDR3: TGTGCCATCAGTGAGCCCCGGACAGATAGAAACACCATATATTTT.

The V and J genes are TRBV12-5 and TRBJ1-1; D possibly corresponds to TRBD1 (5 bases). Germline CDR1 reads LGHNT; CDR2 reads FRNRAP. Trimming pared 5 bases from V and 0 bases from J, leaving 13 bases between. The CDR3 is 15 amino acids. CDR3 nucleotide sequence: TGTGCTAGTGGTGCCCCGGGGGACTTGAACACTGAAGCTTTCTTT. It encodes CASGAPGDLNTEAFF.

This clone appeared a few times. The rearrangement uses TRBV4-1 and TRBJ2-2, with 8 bases identical to TRBD2. Germline CDR1 is MGHRA and CDR2 is YSYEKL. The V gene end was trimmed by 6 bases and the J gene end by 5 bases; junction bases not matched to a gene: 17. This CDR3 contains 18 residues. The CDR3 is CASRRFLVAGPSTGELFF. CDR3 coding DNA: TGCGCCAGCAGACGTTTTCTGGTAGCGGGGCCGAGTACCGGGGAGCTGTTTTTT.

Worth noting for this clone: Different DNA sequences within this sample yield the same CDR3. The chain recombines TRBV11-2 with TRBJ1-5; perhaps TRBD1 as D (6 bases). Germline values: CDR1 SGHAT, CDR2 FQNNGV. The CDR3 runs to 14 residues. V lost 0 bases, J lost 7 bases, and 10 bases lay in between. The CDR3 spells CASSLDRGGQPQHF. CDR3 DNA sequence: TGTGCCAGCAGCTTAGATCGGGGGGGCCAGCCCCAGCATTTT. Supplemented by reference TRBV11-2 and TRBJ1-5, the full variable domain reads EAGVAQSPRYKIIEKRQSVAFWCNPISGHATLYWYQQILGQGPKLLIQFQNNGVVDDSQLPKDRFSAERLKGVDSTLKIQPAKLEDSAVYLCASSLDRGGQPQHFGDGTRLSIL.

The V call is TRBV9, the J call TRBJ2-3; D is unresolved. V lost 3 bases, J lost 5 bases, and 7 bases lay in between. The V gene's germline CDR1 is SGDLS and CDR2 YYNGEE. This CDR3 is built from 12 residues. The CDR3 nucleotides are TGTGCCAGCAGCGGTAGTTTAGATACGCAGTATTTT. This codes for CASSGSLDTQYF.

V usage is TRBV30 and J usage is TRBJ1-6; D not certain. Trimming pared 2 bases from V and 10 bases from J, leaving 15 bases between. CDR1 and CDR2 (germline): GTSNPN, SVGIG (reference sequence). This CDR3 region has 14 residues. The CDR3 DNA is TGTGCCTGGAGTCTCTCCTCCCCTTTGTCACCCCTCCACTTT. It is translated as CAWSLSSPLSPLHF.

This chain joins TRBV6-6 and TRBJ2-7; TRBD1 aligns across 9 bases. The junction had 6 bases not matched to a gene; V was cut back by 6 bases and J by 6 bases. The germline V gene encodes CDR1 MNHNY and CDR2 SVGAGI (reference sequence). This CDR3 is 13 amino acids long. As DNA, the CDR3 is TGTGCCAGCAGGGGGACAGGGTACGGCGAGCAGTACTTC. Translated, it gives CASRGTGYGEQYF.

The chain couples TRBV19 to TRBJ1-1; a possible D gene is TRBD1 (6 bases). Germline V gives CDR1 LNHDA, CDR2 SQIVND (reference sequence). The CDR3 length is 15 residues. V shed 5 bases and J shed 5 bases, with 18 bases lying between them. The CDR3 DNA follows: TGTGCCAGTAGTTTACCACAGGGAAGGGGGACTGAAGCTTTCTTT. Amino acid sequence: CASSLPQGRGTEAFF.

The V and J genes are TRBV28 and TRBJ1-2; D gene uncertain. Germline V CDR1 and CDR2: MDHEN, SYDVKM. The CDR3 runs 15 residues. V shed 2 bases and J shed 0 bases, with 10 bases lying between them. The DNA of the CDR3 is TGTGCCAGCAGTTTAGTATGGTCGGCTAACTATGGCTACACCTTC. It yields the protein CASSLVWSANYGYTF.

The table lists this clone with a count of one. The chain recombines TRBV7-2 with TRBJ1-3, with D possibly matching TRBD1 (5 bases). The CDR3 is 16 residues long. V was pared by 1 base and J by 4 bases, with 14 bases between. Germline V gene sequence: CDR1 SGHTA, CDR2 FQGNSA. CDR3 amino acids: CASSLVRRGIGNTIYF. The CDR3 bases are TGTGCCAGCAGCTTAGTCCGGCGGGGGATCGGAAACACCATATATTTT.

The chain combines TRBV3-1 (or the pseudogene TRBV3-2) with TRBJ1-5; TRBD1 agrees at 8 bases. Germline trimming cut 0 bases from V and 5 bases from J; bases unmatched to any gene: 18. Germline V gene lookup returns CDR1 LGHDT and CDR2 YNNKEL (reference sequence). The CDR3 length is 20 residues. The CDR3 spells CASSQERGGFRQGTYQPQHF. The CDR3 nucleotides read TGTGCCAGCAGCCAAGAGCGGGGGGGCTTTAGACAGGGGACCTATCAGCCCCAGCATTTT.